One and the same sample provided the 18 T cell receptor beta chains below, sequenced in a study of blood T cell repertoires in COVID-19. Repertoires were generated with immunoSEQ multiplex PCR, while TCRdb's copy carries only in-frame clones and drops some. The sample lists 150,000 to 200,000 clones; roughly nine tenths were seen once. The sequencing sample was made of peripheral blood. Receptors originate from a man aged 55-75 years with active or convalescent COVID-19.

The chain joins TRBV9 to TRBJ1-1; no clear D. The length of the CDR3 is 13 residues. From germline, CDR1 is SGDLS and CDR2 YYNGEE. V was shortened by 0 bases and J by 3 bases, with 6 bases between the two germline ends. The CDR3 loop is CASSVAPDTEAFF. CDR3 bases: TGTGCCAGCAGCGTAGCCCCTGACACTGAAGCTTTCTTT.

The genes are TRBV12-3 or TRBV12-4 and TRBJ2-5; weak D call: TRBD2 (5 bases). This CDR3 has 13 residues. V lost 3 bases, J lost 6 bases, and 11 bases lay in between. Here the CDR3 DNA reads TGTGCCAGCAGTTTTAGCGAAGAGAAGACCCAGTACTTC. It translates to CASSFSEEKTQYF.

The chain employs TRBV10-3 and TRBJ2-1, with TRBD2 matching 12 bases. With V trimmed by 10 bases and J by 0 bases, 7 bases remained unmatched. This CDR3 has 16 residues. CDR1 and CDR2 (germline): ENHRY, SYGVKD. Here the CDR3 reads CATRGLAGSSYNEQFF. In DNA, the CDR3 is TGTGCCACCCGAGGACTAGCGGGGAGCTCCTACAATGAGCAGTTCTTC.

The CDR3: CASSQVSGGIEPQHF. CDR3 bases: TGCGCCAGCAGCCAAGTTTCAGGGGGGATAGAGCCCCAGCATTTT. This chain connects TRBV4-1 to TRBJ1-5, with TRBD1 identical over 7 bases. The V gene's germline CDR1 is MGHRA and CDR2 YSYEKL. V lost 1 base to trimming and J lost 8 bases; unmatched junction nucleotides: 8. CDR3 size: 15 residues.

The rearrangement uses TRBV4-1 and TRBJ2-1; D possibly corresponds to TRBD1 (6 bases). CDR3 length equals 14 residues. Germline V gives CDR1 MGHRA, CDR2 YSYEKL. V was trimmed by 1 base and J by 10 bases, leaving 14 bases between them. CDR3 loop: CASSQGTAWPEQFF. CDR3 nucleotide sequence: TGCGCCAGCAGCCAAGGGACAGCCTGGCCCGAGCAGTTCTTC.

CDR3 sequence (DNA): TGTGCCAGCAGCGTAGCGGAGTCGAACACCGGGGAGCTGTTTTTT. Amino acid sequence: CASSVAESNTGELFF. The chain links TRBV9 to TRBJ2-2; no clear D gene. The CDR3 covers 15 residues. Trimming pared 0 bases from V and 0 bases from J, leaving 6 bases between. Germline assignment: CDR1 SGDLS and CDR2 YYNGEE.

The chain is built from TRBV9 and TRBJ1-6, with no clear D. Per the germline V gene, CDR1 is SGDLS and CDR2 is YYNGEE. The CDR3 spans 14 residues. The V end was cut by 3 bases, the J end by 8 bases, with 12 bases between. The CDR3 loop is CASSERTGHSPLHF. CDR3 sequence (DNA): TGTGCCAGCAGCGAGAGGACTGGGCATTCACCCCTCCACTTT. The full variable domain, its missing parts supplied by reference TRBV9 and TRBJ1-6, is DSGVTQTPKHLITATGQRVTLRCSPRSGDLSVYWYQQSLDQGLQFLIQYYNGEERAKGNILERFSAQQFPDLHSELNLSSLELGDSALYFCASSERTGHSPLHFGNGTRLTVT.

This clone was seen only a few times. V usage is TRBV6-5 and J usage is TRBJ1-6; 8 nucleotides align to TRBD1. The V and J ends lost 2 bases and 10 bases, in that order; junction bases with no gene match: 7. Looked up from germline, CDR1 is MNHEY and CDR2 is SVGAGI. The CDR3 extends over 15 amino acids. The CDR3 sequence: CASSYGQGFRSPLHF. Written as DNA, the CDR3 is TGTGCCAGCAGTTACGGACAGGGTTTTAGGTCACCCCTCCACTTT.

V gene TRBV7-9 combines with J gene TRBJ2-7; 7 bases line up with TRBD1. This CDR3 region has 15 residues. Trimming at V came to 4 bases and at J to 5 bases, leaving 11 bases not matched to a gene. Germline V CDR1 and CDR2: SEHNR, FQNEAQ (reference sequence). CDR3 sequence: CASSSRQGQSHEQYF. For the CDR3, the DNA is TGTGCCAGCAGCTCAAGACAGGGTCAGAGTCACGAGCAGTACTTC.

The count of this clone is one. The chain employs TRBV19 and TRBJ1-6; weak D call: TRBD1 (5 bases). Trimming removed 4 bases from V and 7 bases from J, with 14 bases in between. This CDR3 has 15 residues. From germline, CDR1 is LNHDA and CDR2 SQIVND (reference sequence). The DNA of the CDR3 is TGTGCCAGTAGTACCCTTGGGGCAGAAAATTCACCCCTCCACTTT. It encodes CASSTLGAENSPLHF.

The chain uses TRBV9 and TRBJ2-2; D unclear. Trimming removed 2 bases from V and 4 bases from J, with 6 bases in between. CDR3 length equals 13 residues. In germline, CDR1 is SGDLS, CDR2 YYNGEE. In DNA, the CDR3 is TGTGCCAGCAGCGTCGGTCCCACCGGGGAGCTGTTTTTT. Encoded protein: CASSVGPTGELFF.

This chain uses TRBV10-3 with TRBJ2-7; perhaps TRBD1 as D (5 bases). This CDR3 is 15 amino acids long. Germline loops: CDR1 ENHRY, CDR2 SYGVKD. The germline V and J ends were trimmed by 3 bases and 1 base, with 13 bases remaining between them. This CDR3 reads CAISDPQGFSYEQYF. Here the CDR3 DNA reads TGTGCCATCAGTGATCCCCAGGGATTTTCCTACGAGCAGTACTTC.

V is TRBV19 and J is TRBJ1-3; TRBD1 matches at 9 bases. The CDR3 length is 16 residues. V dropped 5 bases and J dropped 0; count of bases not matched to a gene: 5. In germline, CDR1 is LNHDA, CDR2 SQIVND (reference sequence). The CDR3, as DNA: TGTGCCAGTAGTTCGGACAGGGGAATCTCTGGAAACACCATATATTTT. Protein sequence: CASSSDRGISGNTIYF.

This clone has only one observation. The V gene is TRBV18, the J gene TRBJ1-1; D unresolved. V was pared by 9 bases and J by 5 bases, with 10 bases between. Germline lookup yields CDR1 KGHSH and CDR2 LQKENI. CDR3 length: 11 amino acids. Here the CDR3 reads CASHRGTEAFF. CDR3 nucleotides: TGTGCCAGTCATCGGGGAACTGAAGCTTTCTTT. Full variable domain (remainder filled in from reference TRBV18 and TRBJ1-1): NAGVMQNPRHLVRRRGQEARLRCSPMKGHSHVYWYRQLPEEGLKFMVYLQKENIIDESGMPKERFSAEFPKEGPSILRIQQVVRGDSAAYFCASHRGTEAFFGQGTRLTVV.

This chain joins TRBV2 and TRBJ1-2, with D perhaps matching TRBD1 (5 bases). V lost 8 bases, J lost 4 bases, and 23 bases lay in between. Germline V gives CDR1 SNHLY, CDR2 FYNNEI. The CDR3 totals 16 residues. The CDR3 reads CASDQAGRRGSYGYTF. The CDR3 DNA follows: TGTGCCAGCGATCAAGCAGGGCGGAGGGGATCCTATGGCTACACCTTC.

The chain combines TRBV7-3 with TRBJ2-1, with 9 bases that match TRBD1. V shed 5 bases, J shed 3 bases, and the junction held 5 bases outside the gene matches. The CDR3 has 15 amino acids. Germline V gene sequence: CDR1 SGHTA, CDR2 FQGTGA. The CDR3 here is CASSQLGQGYNEQFF. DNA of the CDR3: TGTGCCAGCAGCCAACTGGGACAGGGCTACAATGAGCAGTTCTTC.

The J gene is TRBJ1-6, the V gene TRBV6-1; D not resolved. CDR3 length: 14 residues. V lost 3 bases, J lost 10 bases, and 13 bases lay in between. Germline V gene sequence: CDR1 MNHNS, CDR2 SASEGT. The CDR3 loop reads CASSDQAPGSPLHF. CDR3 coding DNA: TGTGCCAGCAGTGACCAGGCCCCGGGATCACCCCTCCACTTT.

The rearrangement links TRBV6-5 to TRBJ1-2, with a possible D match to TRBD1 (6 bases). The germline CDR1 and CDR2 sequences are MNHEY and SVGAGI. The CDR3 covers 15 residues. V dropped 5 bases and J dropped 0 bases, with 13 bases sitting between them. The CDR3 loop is CASSLLGAANYGYTF. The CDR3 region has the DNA TGTGCCAGCAGTCTGCTGGGGGCCGCTAACTATGGCTACACCTTC.